The count of the clone carrying this T cell receptor beta chain is one. Its antigen is still unknown. Germline CDR1 and CDR2: SGHAT and FQNNGV. This CDR3 spans 16 amino acids. V was shortened by 0 bases and J by 6 bases, with 15 bases between the two germline ends. This sample was taken from a study of T cell repertoires in cytomegalovirus infection. Overall study: Public TCR beta signatures were indicative of both CMV infection and a matching HLA type. Study outcomes and limitations: Individuals carrying CMV plus the relevant HLA were identified by cumulative frequency of public TCR beta families. Ex vivo, HLA-C-restricted CMV-specific TCR beta clonotypes prevailed over the rest of the response.

TCRdb re-called the reads through MiXCR, storing one row per CDR3 protein. The data contain more than 400,000 distinct CDR3 sequences, roughly 29% of them singletons. The sequencing sample was made of PBMCs. This chain joins TRBV11-2 and TRBJ1-5; possibly TRBD1 for D (6 bases). The TCR originated in a human donor in good health (CMV status not recorded). Some clones in this sample may be carry-over from other donors' samples. CDR3 nucleotides: TGTGCCAGCAGCTTAGATTACGGGGGCGCGGGTCAGCCCCAGCATTTT. Protein product: CASSLDYGGAGQPQHF.